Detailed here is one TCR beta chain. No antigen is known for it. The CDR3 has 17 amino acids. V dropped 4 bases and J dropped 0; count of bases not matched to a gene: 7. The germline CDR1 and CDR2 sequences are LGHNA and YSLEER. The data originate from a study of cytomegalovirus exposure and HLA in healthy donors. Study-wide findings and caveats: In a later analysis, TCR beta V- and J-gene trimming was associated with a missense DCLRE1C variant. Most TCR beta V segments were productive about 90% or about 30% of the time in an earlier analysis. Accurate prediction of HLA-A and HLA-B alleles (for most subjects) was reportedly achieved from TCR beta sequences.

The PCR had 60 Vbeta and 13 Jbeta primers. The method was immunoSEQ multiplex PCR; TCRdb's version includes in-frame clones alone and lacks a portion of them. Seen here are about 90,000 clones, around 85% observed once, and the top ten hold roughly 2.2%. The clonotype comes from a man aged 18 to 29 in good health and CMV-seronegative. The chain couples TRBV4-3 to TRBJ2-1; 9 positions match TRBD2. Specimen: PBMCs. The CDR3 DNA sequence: TGCGCCAGCAGCCCAAAGACTAGCGGCAACTCCTACAATGAGCAGTTCTTC. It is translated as CASSPKTSGNSYNEQFF.